This TCR beta chain originates from a study of regulatory T cells in long-lasting Graves disease. Study information: Graves' patients, newly diagnosed, had taken antithyroid drugs under 3 months.

Unmatched junction bases numbered 4, after V lost 4 bases and J lost 1 base. The CDR3 extends over 15 amino acids. Germline V lookup: CDR1 MDHEN, CDR2 SYDVKM. This clonotype was detected ten times or more. Building of the TCR beta libraries involved iRepertoire HTBI primers and Arm-PCR of CDR3 regions. TCRdb redid the calling of the multiplex PCR reads with MiXCR, one entry per CDR3 protein. The sample gives 550,000 or so distinct CDR3 sequences, more than 10% of which show up once; more than 8% is in the top ten. Noted time point: newly diagnosed GD, antithyroid drugs for less than 3 months. Researchers made the TCR library from RNA that was extracted from PBMCs. The data were also submitted as part of a second study, on T cells in Graves' hyperthyroidism and ophthalmopathy.

The sequence derives from a woman in her 30s with Graves disease. Here the sequenced sample was peripheral blood mononuclear cells (PBMCs), taken at new diagnosis, from a patient treated with antithyroid drugs. The rearrangement links TRBV28 to TRBJ2-7, with 10 bases aligning to TRBD1. CDR3 region: CASSSGTGASYEQYF. CDR3 in DNA: TGTGCCAGCAGTTCCGGGACAGGGGCTTCCTACGAGCAGTACTTC.